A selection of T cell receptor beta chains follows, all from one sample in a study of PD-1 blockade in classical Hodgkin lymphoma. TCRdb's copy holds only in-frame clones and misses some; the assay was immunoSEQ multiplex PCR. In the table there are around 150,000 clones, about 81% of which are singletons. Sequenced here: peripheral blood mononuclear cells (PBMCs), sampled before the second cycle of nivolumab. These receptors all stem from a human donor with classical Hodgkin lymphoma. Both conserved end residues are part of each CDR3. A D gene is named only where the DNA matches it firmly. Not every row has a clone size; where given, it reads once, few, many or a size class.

cdr3_aa: CASGTWGQGGYEQYF
cdr3_nt: TGTGCCAGCGGAACTTGGGGACAGGGGGGCTACGAGCAGTACTTC
v_call: TRBV11-1
clone_size: once
d_call: TRBD1
j_call: TRBJ2-7

cdr3_aa: CAWVDRTKADTQYF
cdr3_nt: TGTGCCTGGGTCGACCGGACGAAAGCGGATACGCAGTATTTT
v_call: TRBV30
clone_size: .
d_call: .
j_call: TRBJ2-3

cdr3_aa: CASSLGSLTQYF
cdr3_nt: TGTGCCAGCAGCTTGGGGTCGTTAACGCAGTATTTT
v_call: TRBV5-4
clone_size: .
d_call: .
j_call: TRBJ2-3

cdr3_aa: CASSPGQIDTGELFF
cdr3_nt: TGCGCCAGCAGCCCCGGACAGATTGACACCGGGGAGCTGTTTTTT
v_call: TRBV5-1
clone_size: once
d_call: .
j_call: TRBJ2-2

cdr3_aa: CASSSWGASTDTQYF
cdr3_nt: TGTGCCAGCAGCTCATGGGGGGCCAGCACAGATACGCAGTATTTT
v_call: TRBV7-2
clone_size: .
d_call: .
j_call: TRBJ2-3

cdr3_aa: CASSRDRVRGIQYF
cdr3_nt: TGTGCCAGCAGTAGGGATCGGGTTCGTGGTATTCAGTACTTC
v_call: TRBV6-1
clone_size: .
d_call: .
j_call: TRBJ2-4

cdr3_aa: CASSFSGQSIYF
cdr3_nt: TGTGCCAGCAGCTTCTCCGGACAGTCCATATATTTT
v_call: TRBV7-8
clone_size: .
d_call: .
j_call: TRBJ1-3

cdr3_aa: CASSEGTSGVGTQYF
cdr3_nt: TGTGCCAGCAGTGAAGGGACTAGCGGGGTTGGTACGCAGTATTTT
v_call: TRBV2
clone_size: .
d_call: TRBD2
j_call: TRBJ2-3

cdr3_aa: CASSTRGTQYF
cdr3_nt: TGTGCCAGCAGCACACGAGGTACGCAGTATTTT
v_call: TRBV13
clone_size: .
d_call: .
j_call: TRBJ2-3

cdr3_aa: CASSYQPRGNEAFF
cdr3_nt: TGTGCCAGCAGCTACCAACCCCGGGGGAACGAAGCTTTCTTT
v_call: TRBV13
clone_size: few
d_call: .
j_call: TRBJ1-1

cdr3_aa: CASSAGRETSNQPQHF
cdr3_nt: TGTGCCAGCAGTGCTGGTCGCGAGACTAGCAATCAGCCCCAGCATTTT
v_call: TRBV2
clone_size: .
d_call: .
j_call: TRBJ1-5

cdr3_aa: CAIRGQGPDGYTF
cdr3_nt: TGTGCCATCAGGGGACAGGGGCCCGATGGCTACACCTTC
v_call: TRBV10-3
clone_size: .
d_call: TRBD1
j_call: TRBJ1-2

cdr3_aa: CAIEDNPTDTQYF
cdr3_nt: TGTGCCATCGAGGACAACCCCACAGATACGCAGTATTTT
v_call: TRBV10-3
clone_size: once
d_call: .
j_call: TRBJ2-3

cdr3_aa: CASSLWRGSTQETQYF
cdr3_nt: TGTGCCAGCAGCTTATGGCGGGGGTCCACCCAAGAGACCCAGTACTTC
v_call: TRBV7-2
clone_size: .
d_call: TRBD2
j_call: TRBJ2-5

cdr3_aa: CASRVGQGARGSSYEQYF
cdr3_nt: TGTGCCAGCAGGGTGGGACAGGGGGCGCGGGGGAGCTCCTACGAGCAGTACTTC
v_call: TRBV28
clone_size: .
d_call: TRBD1
j_call: TRBJ2-7

cdr3_aa: CASNIGGEGYTF
cdr3_nt: TGTGCCAGTAATATAGGGGGAGAAGGCTACACCTTC
v_call: TRBV19
clone_size: .
d_call: .
j_call: TRBJ1-2

cdr3_aa: CASSLDINQPQHF
cdr3_nt: TGTGCCAGCAGCTTGGACATCAATCAGCCCCAGCATTTT
v_call: TRBV5-4
clone_size: .
d_call: .
j_call: TRBJ1-5